These 26 T cell receptor beta chains came from one sample sequenced in a study of T-cell memory formation after mild COVID-19. Using its own MiXCR run on the 5' RACE reads, TCRdb lists one record per CDR3 protein. The sample gives roughly 400,000 distinct CDR3 sequences, about 17% of which show up once; about 22% is in the top ten. Sequenced material: PBMCs or a T cell subset sorted from them (not recorded which). The receptors were gathered from a man aged 18 to 30 who had mild COVID-19 (a few samples of this study predate the infection). Cell type and time point are not known.

This clonotype has more than one count but fewer than ten. The chain uses TRBV12-3 or TRBV12-4 and TRBJ1-5; TRBD1 matches 7 bases. This CDR3 contains 12 residues. V gave up 6 bases and J gave up 7 bases; unmatched junction bases: 3. Written as DNA, the CDR3 is TGTGCCAGCAGGCAGGGGGGGCAGCCCCAGCATTTT. It yields the protein CASRQGGQPQHF.

This clonotype was recorded a few times. The genes are TRBV15 and TRBJ2-6; D not certain. Trimming removed 4 bases at V and 2 bases at J, with 12 bases between. Germline V gene lookup returns CDR1 LNHNV and CDR2 YYDKDF (reference sequence). The CDR3 contains 16 residues. The CDR3 DNA is TGTGCCACCAGCAAGAGAAGGCCTGCTGGGGCCAACGTCCTGACTTTC. Translating gives CATSKRRPAGANVLTF.

This clonotype appeared a few times. The genes are TRBV27 and TRBJ2-7; a weak D match, TRBD1 (6 bases). Germline CDR1 and CDR2: MNHEY and SMNVEV (reference sequence). Trimming shortened V by 5 bases and J by 0 bases, and 11 bases separated the two germline ends. The CDR3 runs 14 residues. DNA of the CDR3: TGTGCCAGCAGTCGACAGGTCTTCTCCTACGAGCAGTACTTC. Its protein product is CASSRQVFSYEQYF.

The table lists this clonotype with many counts. The V and J genes are TRBV4-3 and TRBJ2-6; D assignment may be TRBD1 or TRBD2 (7 bases each). The germline V gene has CDR1 LGHNA and CDR2 YSLEER. CDR3 length: 17 amino acids. Deletions cut 7 bases from V and 0 bases from J, with 16 bases between. The CDR3 nucleotides read TGCGCCAGCACCCGGGGGGACAGCAGCTCTGGGGCCAACGTCCTGACTTTC. This sequence encodes CASTRGDSSSGANVLTF.

The chain uses TRBV5-6 and TRBJ2-3; D not resolved. V lost 0 bases, J lost 8 bases, and 4 bases lay in between. CDR3 length: 11 residues. Per the germline V gene, CDR1 is SGHDT and CDR2 is YYEEEE. The CDR3 DNA is TGTGCCAGCAGCTTGGACCGTACGCAGTATTTT. Its translation is CASSLDRTQYF.

Ten or more counts support this clonotype. The rearrangement joins TRBV29-1 to TRBJ2-7, with D maybe TRBD1 (6 bases). With 5 bases removed from V and 5 bases from J, the gap between germline ends came to 16 bases. Germline V gene sequence: CDR1 SQVTM, CDR2 ANQGSEA. The CDR3 covers 13 residues. As DNA, the CDR3 is TGCAGCGTTACACCCACAGGGATCAACGAGCAGTACTTC. Its translation: CSVTPTGINEQYF.

V is TRBV5-1 and J is TRBJ2-7; either TRBD1 or TRBD2 may supply D (5 bases each). The V end was cut by 2 bases, the J end by 0 bases, with 9 bases between. The V gene's germline CDR1 is SGHRS and CDR2 YFSETQ. The CDR3 is 14 amino acids. The chain's CDR3 is CASSFEGSSYEQYF. CDR3 nucleotides: TGCGCCAGCAGCTTCGAGGGGAGCTCCTACGAGCAGTACTTC.

The genes are TRBV2 and TRBJ1-2, with a possible D match to TRBD1 (5 bases). Germline V CDR1 and CDR2: SNHLY, FYNNEI. The V end lost 7 bases, the J end lost 1 base, and 19 bases lay between the germline ends. This CDR3 comprises 16 residues. The CDR3 spells CASTQPPTGFNYGYTF. The CDR3, as DNA: TGTGCCAGCACTCAACCACCAACAGGATTTAACTATGGCTACACCTTC.

This chain joins TRBV28 and TRBJ2-1; D is uncertain. The CDR3 length is 12 residues. Trimming pared 7 bases from V and 3 bases from J, leaving 7 bases between. The germline V gene encodes CDR1 MDHEN and CDR2 SYDVKM. The CDR3 region is CASTKGYNEQFF. The CDR3 nucleotides read TGTGCCAGCACAAAGGGCTACAATGAGCAGTTCTTC.

The chain carries TRBV5-1 and TRBJ1-2; TRBD1 matches at 8 bases. CDR1 SGHRS and CDR2 YFSETQ come from the germline V gene. Trimming cost V 3 bases and J 9 bases; bases outside gene matches: 10. CDR3 length: 14 residues. CDR3 coding DNA: TGCGCCAGCAGCTCATCCGGGACAGGCGCGAGCTACACCTTC. It translates to CASSSSGTGASYTF.

J is TRBJ2-5 and V is TRBV5-1, with 13 nucleotides matching TRBD2. The J segment lost 5 bases and the V segment lost 6 bases, leaving 7 bases of the junction unmatched. Germline V CDR1 and CDR2: SGHRS, YFSETQ. CDR3 length: 15 amino acids. The CDR3 loop reads CASTQTGLAGETQYF. DNA of the CDR3: TGCGCCAGCACGCAAACGGGACTAGCGGGGGAGACCCAGTACTTC.

With respect to this clonotype: One end of the junction does not line up with germline, which may come from a read error. V usage is TRBV7-9 and J usage is TRBJ1-2; D is unresolved. The CDR3 has 9 amino acids. Per the germline V gene, CDR1 is SEHNR and CDR2 is FQNEAQ (reference sequence). The CDR3 region has the DNA TGTGCCAGCAGCCCCGGCCCGGACTTC. It translates to CASSPGPDF. Combining the CDR3 with reference TRBV7-9 and TRBJ1-2 gives the whole variable domain DTGVSQNPRHKITKRGQNVTFRCDPISEHNRLYWYRQTLGQGPEFLTYFQNEAQLEKSRLLSDRFSAERPKGSFSTLEIQRTEQGDSAMYLCASSPGPDFGSGTRLTVV.

This clonotype occurred a few times. J is TRBJ1-4 and V is TRBV5-1; D is uncertain. The CDR3 totals 14 residues. Germline CDR1 and CDR2: SGHRS and YFSETQ. The germline V and J ends were trimmed by 4 bases and 8 bases, with 15 bases remaining between them. CDR3 in DNA: TGCGCCAGCAGCGGAGGGCTTGGTGGCGAAAAACTGTTTTTT. As protein: CASSGGLGGEKLFF.

A few counts support this clonotype. This rearrangement joins TRBV30 to TRBJ2-7, with 7 bases that match TRBD2. Unmatched junction bases numbered 4, after V lost 3 bases and J lost 2 bases. Germline CDR1 reads GTSNPN; CDR2 reads SVGIG (reference sequence). This CDR3 is built from 13 residues. The CDR3 reads CAWSRDYPYEQYF. The CDR3 nucleotides are TGTGCCTGGAGCCGGGACTACCCCTACGAGCAGTACTTC.

This clonotype came up a few times. The rearrangement links TRBV28 to TRBJ2-1; D call uncertain. Trimming shortened V by 3 bases and J by 15 bases, and 21 bases separated the two germline ends. The CDR3 has 14 amino acids. Germline V gene lookup returns CDR1 MDHEN and CDR2 SYDVKM. CDR3 sequence: CASSFVAPSPATFF. CDR3 sequence (DNA): TGTGCCAGCAGTTTTGTTGCACCTAGTCCAGCCACGTTCTTC.

The chain is built from TRBV10-1 and TRBJ2-5; D is perhaps TRBD1 (5 bases). V lost 1 base to trimming and J lost 3 bases, with 9 bases between them. The CDR3 sequence is 14 residues long. Germline CDR1 WNHNN, CDR2 SYGVQD (reference sequence). The CDR3 loop is CASSELGLEETQYF. The CDR3 nucleotides are TGCGCCAGCAGTGAGTTGGGGCTGGAAGAGACCCAGTACTTC.

This clonotype was counted once. The rearrangement joins TRBV6-4 to TRBJ2-1; 7 positions match TRBD2. Germline V gene sequence: CDR1 MRHNA, CDR2 SNTAGT. The CDR3 is made up of 17 amino acids. After removal of 9 bases from V and 0 bases from J, the junction contained 14 bases not matched to a gene. The CDR3 spells CARPRPPRTSSYNEQFF. The CDR3 nucleotides read TGTGCCAGGCCCCGCCCCCCCAGGACTAGCTCCTACAATGAGCAGTTCTTC.

This clonotype was seen a few times. The chain is built from TRBV6-5 and TRBJ2-3; TRBD2 matches 10 bases. V gave up 10 bases and J gave up 2 bases; unmatched junction bases: 9. The CDR3 has 15 amino acids. Germline loops: CDR1 MNHEY, CDR2 SVGAGI. CDR3 in amino acids: CATHLAGALTDTQYF. The CDR3 DNA reads as TGTGCCACCCACCTAGCGGGGGCCCTCACAGATACGCAGTATTTT.

There are a few counts of this clonotype. The chain couples TRBV6-5 to TRBJ1-2, with 7 bases matching TRBD1. The CDR3 is 15 amino acids. Germline V gene lookup returns CDR1 MNHEY and CDR2 SVGAGI. The V and J ends lost 2 bases and 4 bases, in that order; junction bases with no gene match: 7. The CDR3 DNA follows: TGTGCCAGCAGTTACGGATCGACAGGGATCTATGGCTACACCTTC. It encodes CASSYGSTGIYGYTF.

This clonotype was seen a handful of times. The chain carries TRBV12-3 or TRBV12-4 and TRBJ1-5, with TRBD1 identical over 7 bases. The trim removed 4 bases at V and 4 bases at J, leaving 7 bases unmatched. CDR3 length: 15 amino acids. The DNA for the CDR3 is TGTGCCAGCAGTTCCCGACAGGGATGGAATCAGCCCCAGCATTTT. The encoded protein is CASSSRQGWNQPQHF.

This clonotype has just a few counts. The chain links TRBV20-1 to TRBJ2-1, with 8 bases aligning to TRBD2. The CDR3 length is 14 residues. V gave up 5 bases and J gave up 0 bases; unmatched junction bases: 3. Germline loops: CDR1 DFQATT, CDR2 SNEGSKA (reference sequence). CDR3 bases: TGCAGTGCTGGCGGGGGGCGCTCCTACAATGAGCAGTTCTTC. The encoded protein is CSAGGGRSYNEQFF.

V and J are TRBV7-2 and TRBJ2-1; tentative D call: TRBD1 (5 bases). The V gene lost 6 bases and the J gene lost 4 bases, with 10 bases spanning the gap. CDR3 size: 13 residues. Germline-derived CDR1 and CDR2 are SGHTA and FQGNSA. For the CDR3, the DNA is TGTGCCAGCAGGGCCAGGGAATACAATGAGCAGTTCTTC. It translates to CASRAREYNEQFF.

J is TRBJ2-3 and V is TRBV4-3; 11 nucleotides match TRBD2. This CDR3 spans 15 amino acids. Trimming cost V 3 bases and J 10 bases; bases outside gene matches: 9. Germline CDR1 reads LGHNA; CDR2 reads YSLEER. DNA for the CDR3: TGCGCCAGCAGCCAGGTAGCGGGGGGGCGAGAAGCGCAGTATTTT. It specifies CASSQVAGGREAQYF.

The chain employs TRBV5-5 and TRBJ2-2; 7 bases line up with TRBD1. Looked up from germline, CDR1 is SGHKS and CDR2 is YYEKEE (reference sequence). J was trimmed by 4 bases and V by 4 bases; bases with no gene match: 7. CDR3 length: 15 residues. This chain's CDR3 is CASSLDRVRTGELFF. For the CDR3, the DNA is TGTGCCAGCAGCCTAGACAGGGTACGCACCGGGGAGCTGTTTTTT.

This sequence joins TRBV5-1 and TRBJ2-3; TRBD2 matches 12 bases. The germline V gene has CDR1 SGHRS and CDR2 YFSETQ. The CDR3 has 16 amino acids. The V segment lost 6 bases and the J segment 6 bases; nucleotides outside the gene matches: 11. CDR3 in amino acids: CASTLGRTSGVDTQYF. As DNA, the CDR3 is TGCGCCAGCACCCTGGGACGGACTAGCGGGGTTGATACGCAGTATTTT.

This chain joins TRBV20-1 and TRBJ2-7; the D is unclear. CDR3 length: 14 amino acids. Trimming pared 0 bases from V and 5 bases from J, leaving 14 bases between. The germline V gene has CDR1 DFQATT and CDR2 SNEGSKA (reference sequence). DNA of the CDR3: TGCAGTGCTAGAGATGTAAAGGGTATTAACGAGCAGTACGTC. Residues: CSARDVKGINEQYV.